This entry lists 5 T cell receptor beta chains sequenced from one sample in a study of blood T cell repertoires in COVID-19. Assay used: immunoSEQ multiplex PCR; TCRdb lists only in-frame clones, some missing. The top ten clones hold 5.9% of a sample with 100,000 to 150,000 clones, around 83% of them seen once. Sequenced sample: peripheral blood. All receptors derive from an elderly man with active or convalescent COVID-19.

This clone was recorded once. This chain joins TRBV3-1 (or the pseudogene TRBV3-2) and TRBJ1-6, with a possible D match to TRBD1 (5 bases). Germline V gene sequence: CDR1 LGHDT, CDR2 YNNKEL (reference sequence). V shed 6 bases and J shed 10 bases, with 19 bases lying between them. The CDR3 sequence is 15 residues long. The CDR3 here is CASREVGQGGSPLHF. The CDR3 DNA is TGTGCCAGCAGAGAGGTCGGGCAGGGAGGCTCACCCCTCCACTTT.

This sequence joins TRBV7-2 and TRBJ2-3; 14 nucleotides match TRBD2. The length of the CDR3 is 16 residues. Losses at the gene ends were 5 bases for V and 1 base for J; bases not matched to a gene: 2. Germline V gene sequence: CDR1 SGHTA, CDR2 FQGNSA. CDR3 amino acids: CASSPGLAGGTDTQYF. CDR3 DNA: TGTGCCAGCAGCCCGGGACTAGCGGGGGGCACAGATACGCAGTATTTT.

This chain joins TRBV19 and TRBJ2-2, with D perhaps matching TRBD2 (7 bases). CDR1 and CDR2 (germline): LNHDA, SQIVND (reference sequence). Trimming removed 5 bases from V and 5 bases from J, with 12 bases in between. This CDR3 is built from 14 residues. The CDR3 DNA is TGTGCCAGTAGTTCGGGGGGCTGGACCGGGGAGCTGTTTTTT. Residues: CASSSGGWTGELFF.

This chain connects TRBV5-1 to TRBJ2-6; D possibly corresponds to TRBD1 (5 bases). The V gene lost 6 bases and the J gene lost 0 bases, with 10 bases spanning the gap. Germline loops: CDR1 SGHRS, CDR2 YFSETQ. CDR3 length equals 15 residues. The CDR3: CASTDISSGANVLTF. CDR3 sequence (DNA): TGCGCCAGCACGGACATTAGCTCTGGGGCCAACGTCCTGACTTTC.

The CDR3 DNA reads as TGTGCCAGCAGCTTAGGAACGGGACAGGGGTTTGACGAGCAGTACTTC. As protein: CASSLGTGQGFDEQYF. The genes are TRBV11-1 and TRBJ2-7; 10 nucleotides line up with TRBD1. CDR1 is SGHAT and CDR2 is FQDESV in the germline V gene (reference sequence). The CDR3 is 16 residues long. V trimming: 1 base; J trimming: 5 bases; junction bases outside the gene matches: 8.